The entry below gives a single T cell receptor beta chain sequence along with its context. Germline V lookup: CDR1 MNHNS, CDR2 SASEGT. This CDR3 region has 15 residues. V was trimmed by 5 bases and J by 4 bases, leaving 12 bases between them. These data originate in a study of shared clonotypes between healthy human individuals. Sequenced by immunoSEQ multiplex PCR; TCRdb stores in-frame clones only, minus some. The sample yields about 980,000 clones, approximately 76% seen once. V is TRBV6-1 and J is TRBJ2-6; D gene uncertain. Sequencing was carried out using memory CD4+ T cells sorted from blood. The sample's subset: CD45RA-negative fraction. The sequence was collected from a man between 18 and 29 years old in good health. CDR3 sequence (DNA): TGTGCCAGCAGTCCCCGTAGAACCGGGGCCAACGTCCTGACTTTC. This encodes CASSPRRTGANVLTF.